This TCR beta chain comes out of a study of blood T cell repertoires in COVID-19. The protocol was immunoSEQ multiplex PCR, while the TCRdb copy is restricted to in-frame clones and leaves out a portion. The profile covers about 320,000 clones, with 70% to 90% appearing a single time and approximately 5.4% taken by the ten largest. The TCR comes from a woman aged 30 to 39 who had recovered from COVID-19. Sequences were obtained from PBMCs or T cells enriched from blood (not recorded which).

CDR3 residues: CSASRGSSGNTIYF. The CDR3 nucleotides read TGCAGTGCTAGTCGGGGGTCCTCTGGAAACACCATATATTTT. This rearrangement joins TRBV20-1 to TRBJ1-3; perhaps TRBD1 as D (5 bases). The germline V gene has CDR1 DFQATT and CDR2 SNEGSKA (reference sequence). The CDR3 is 14 residues long. Trimming removed 3 bases from V and 0 bases from J, with 9 bases in between.